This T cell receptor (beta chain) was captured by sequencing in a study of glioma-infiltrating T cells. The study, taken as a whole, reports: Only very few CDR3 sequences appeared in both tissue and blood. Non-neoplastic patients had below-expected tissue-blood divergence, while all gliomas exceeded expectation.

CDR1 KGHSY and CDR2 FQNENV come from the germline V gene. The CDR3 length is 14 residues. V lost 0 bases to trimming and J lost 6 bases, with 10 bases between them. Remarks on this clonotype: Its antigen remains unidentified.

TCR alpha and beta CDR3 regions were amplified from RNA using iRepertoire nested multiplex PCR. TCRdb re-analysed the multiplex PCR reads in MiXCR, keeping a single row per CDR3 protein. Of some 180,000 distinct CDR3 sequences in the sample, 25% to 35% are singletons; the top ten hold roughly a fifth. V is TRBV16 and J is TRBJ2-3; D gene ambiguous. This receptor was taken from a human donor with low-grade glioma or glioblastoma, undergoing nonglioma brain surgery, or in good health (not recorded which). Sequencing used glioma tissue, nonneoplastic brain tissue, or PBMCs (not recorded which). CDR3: CASSQSPAMDTQYF. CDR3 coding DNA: TGTGCCAGCAGCCAATCGCCAGCAATGGATACGCAGTATTTT.